A selection of T cell receptor beta chains follows, all from one sample in a study of cytomegalovirus exposure and HLA in healthy donors. The data were produced by immunoSEQ multiplex PCR, yet TCRdb's version contains in-frame clones alone and is incomplete. The sample includes fewer than 130,000 clones, around 60% of them seen just once. Sequencing was performed on PBMCs. The receptors derive from a young man in good health and CMV-seropositive. The CDR3 runs from the conserved cysteine through the conserved F or W. Fields, in order: J gene, clone size, V gene, D gene, CDR3 DNA, CDR3 protein. A D gene is named only where the DNA matches it firmly. Clone size is not always given. Where it is, it says once, few, many or a class for expanded clones.

J: TRBJ2-2; size: few; V: TRBV9; D: -; DNA: TGTGCCAGCAGCGTAGGTTCACAGAACACCGGGGAGCTGTTTTTT; CDR3: CASSVGSQNTGELFF
J: TRBJ2-3; size: -; V: TRBV11-3; D: TRBD1; DNA: TGTGCCAGCAGCGAGGACAGGAGCACAGATACGCAGTATTTT; CDR3: CASSEDRSTDTQYF
J: TRBJ2-7; size: -; V: TRBV18; D: -; DNA: TGTGCCAGCTCACCAACAGGGGGGGCCTACGAGCAGTACTTC; CDR3: CASSPTGGAYEQYF
J: TRBJ1-2; size: few; V: TRBV5-5; D: TRBD1; DNA: TGTGCCAGCAGCTACGACAGGGGAGGCGGCTACACCTTC; CDR3: CASSYDRGGGYTF
J: TRBJ2-3; size: -; V: TRBV5-8; D: TRBD2; DNA: TGTGCCAGCAGCGCAGGACTAGCGGGCACAGATACGCAGTATTTT; CDR3: CASSAGLAGTDTQYF
J: TRBJ1-1; size: -; V: TRBV19; D: -; DNA: TGTGCCAGTAAGGGGCCTACAGACAACACTGAAGCTTTCTTT; CDR3: CASKGPTDNTEAFF
J: TRBJ2-4; size: -; V: TRBV13; D: -; DNA: TGTGCCAGCAGCTTAAGCGGTGCAAGGACGAAAAACATTCAGTACTTC; CDR3: CASSLSGARTKNIQYF
J: TRBJ1-5; size: few; V: TRBV6-6; D: TRBD1; DNA: TGTGCCAGCAGGGACCGGGACAGGGATCTGGTGCATTTT; CDR3: CASRDRDRDLVHF
J: TRBJ2-3; size: -; V: TRBV15; D: -; DNA: TGTGCCACCACCCCTGGTTTGGGCCTCACAGATACGCAGTATTTT; CDR3: CATTPGLGLTDTQYF
J: TRBJ2-2; size: -; V: TRBV25-1; D: TRBD1; DNA: TGTGCCAGCAGTGAATGGGACAGGGGAATCACCGGGGAGCTGTTTTTT; CDR3: CASSEWDRGITGELFF
J: TRBJ1-1; size: few; V: TRBV18; D: -; DNA: TGTGCCAGCTCACCACCCGGGGGGAGGGACACTGAAGCTTTCTTT; CDR3: CASSPPGGRDTEAFF
J: TRBJ1-2; size: few; V: TRBV7-3; D: -; DNA: TGTGCCAGCACCAATGGCTACACCTTC; CDR3: CASTNGYTF
J: TRBJ1-3; size: -; V: TRBV7-6; D: -; DNA: TGTGCCAGCAGCTTAGAGTTGGGGAGGTCTGGAAACACCATATATTTT; CDR3: CASSLELGRSGNTIYF
J: TRBJ2-7; size: -; V: TRBV15; D: -; DNA: TGTGCCACCAGAGATTGGTACGGGACAAGGGACTACGAGCAGTACTTC; CDR3: CATRDWYGTRDYEQYF
J: TRBJ2-5; size: -; V: TRBV25-1; D: TRBD1; DNA: TGTGCCAGCAGTGAGACAGGGCCCCGGGAGACCCAGTACTTC; CDR3: CASSETGPRETQYF
J: TRBJ1-4; size: -; V: TRBV6-1; D: -; DNA: TGTGCCAGCAGCCCTGGGCCTGCAACTAATGAAAAACTGTTTTTT; CDR3: CASSPGPATNEKLFF
J: TRBJ2-3; size: -; V: TRBV9; D: -; DNA: TGTGCCAGCAGCGTAGGATTCGCGGGGGCCCCTACGCAGTATTTT; CDR3: CASSVGFAGAPTQYF
J: TRBJ2-1; size: -; V: TRBV11-2; D: -; DNA: TGTGCCAGCAGCTTACTGCAGGGGTCCTACAATGAGCAGTTCTTC; CDR3: CASSLLQGSYNEQFF
J: TRBJ1-1; size: once; V: TRBV6-5; D: -; DNA: TGTGCCAGCAGTTACTCGACGGCGGCCACTGAAGCTTTCTTT; CDR3: CASSYSTAATEAFF